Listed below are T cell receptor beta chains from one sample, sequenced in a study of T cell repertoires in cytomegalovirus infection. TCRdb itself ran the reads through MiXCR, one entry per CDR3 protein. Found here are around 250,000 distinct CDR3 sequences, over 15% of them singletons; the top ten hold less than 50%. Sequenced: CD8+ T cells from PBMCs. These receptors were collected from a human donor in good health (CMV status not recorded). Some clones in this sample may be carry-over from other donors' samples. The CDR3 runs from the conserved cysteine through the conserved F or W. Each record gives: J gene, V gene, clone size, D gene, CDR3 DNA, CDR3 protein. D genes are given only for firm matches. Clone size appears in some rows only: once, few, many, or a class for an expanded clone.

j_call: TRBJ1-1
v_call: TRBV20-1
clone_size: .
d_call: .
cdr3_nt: TGCAGTGCCCCCAGGTGGGGTGAGCCTCCGGGGACTGAAGCTTTCTTT
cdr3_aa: CSAPRWGEPPGTEAFF

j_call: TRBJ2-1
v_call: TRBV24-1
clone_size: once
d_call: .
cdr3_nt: TGTGCCACCAGTGACGGAACCTACAATGAGCAGTTCTTC
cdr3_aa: CATSDGTYNEQFF

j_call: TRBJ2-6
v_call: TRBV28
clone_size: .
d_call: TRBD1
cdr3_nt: TGTGCCAGCAGTTTAGTACAGGGGTTTGGGGCCAACGTCCTGACTTTC
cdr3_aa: CASSLVQGFGANVLTF

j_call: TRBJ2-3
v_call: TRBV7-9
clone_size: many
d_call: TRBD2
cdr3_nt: TGTGCCAGCAGCTTACCGACTAGCGGGGTGGCAGATACGCAGTATTTT
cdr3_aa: CASSLPTSGVADTQYF

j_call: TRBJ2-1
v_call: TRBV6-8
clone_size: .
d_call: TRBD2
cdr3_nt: TGTGCCAGCAGTTACTCGAGAGCGGGGGGCAGCTCCTACAATGAGCAGTTCTTC
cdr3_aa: CASSYSRAGGSSYNEQFF

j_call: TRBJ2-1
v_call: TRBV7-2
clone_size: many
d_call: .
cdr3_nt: TGTGCCAGCAGCTTAGGGTCCGTCGGAAGCTCCTACAATGAGCAGTTCTTC
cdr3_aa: CASSLGSVGSSYNEQFF

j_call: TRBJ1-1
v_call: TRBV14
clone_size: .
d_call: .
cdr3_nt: TGTGCCAGCAGCTGGGGGTACGGGAACACTGAAGCTTTCTTT
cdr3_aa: CASSWGYGNTEAFF

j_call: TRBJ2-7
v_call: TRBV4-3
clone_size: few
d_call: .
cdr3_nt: TGCGCCAGCAGCCAAGATGGGGGCTCCTACGAGCAGTACTTC
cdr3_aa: CASSQDGGSYEQYF

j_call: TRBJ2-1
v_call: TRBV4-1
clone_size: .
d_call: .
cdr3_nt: TGCGCCAGCAGCCAAGATTTCGTGGGAGACTCATACAATGAGCAGTTCTTC
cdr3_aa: CASSQDFVGDSYNEQFF

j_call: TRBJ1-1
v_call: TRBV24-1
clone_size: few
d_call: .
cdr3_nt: TGTGCCACCAGTGTCCCACGGGGTCTGGTGTCGGGGACTGAAGCTTTCTTT
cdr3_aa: CATSVPRGLVSGTEAFF

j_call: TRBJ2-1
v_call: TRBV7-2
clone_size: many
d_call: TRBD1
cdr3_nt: TGTGCCAGCAGCTATCCCGGGACAGGGGACAATGAGCAGTTCTTC
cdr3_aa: CASSYPGTGDNEQFF

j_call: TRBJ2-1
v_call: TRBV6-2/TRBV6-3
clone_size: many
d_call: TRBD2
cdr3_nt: TGTGCCAGCAGTTACGGCGGGGGGGAACACAATGAGCAGTTCTTC
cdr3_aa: CASSYGGGEHNEQFF

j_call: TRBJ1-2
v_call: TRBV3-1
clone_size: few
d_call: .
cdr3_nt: TGTGCCAGCAGCCCGCAGGGATCTAACTATGGCTACACCTTC
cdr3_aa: CASSPQGSNYGYTF

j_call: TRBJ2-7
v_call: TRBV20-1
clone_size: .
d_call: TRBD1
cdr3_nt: TGCAGTGCCCTACCGGCCGGGACAGGACTTATTCAGTATATCTACGAGCAGTACTTC
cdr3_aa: CSALPAGTGLIQYIYEQYF